This T cell receptor beta chain is drawn from a study of radiotherapy plus CTLA-4 blockade in lung cancer. Germline CDR1 and CDR2: ENHRY and SYGVKD. The CDR3 is made up of 20 amino acids. The V and J ends lost 3 bases and 0 bases, in that order; junction bases with no gene match: 16. Here immunoSEQ multiplex PCR was the method, and the copy in TCRdb shows in-frame clones only, minus some. The table has about 15,000 clones, roughly two thirds seen once. This chain uses TRBV10-3 with TRBJ1-3, with 8 bases fitting TRBD1. The sequence was obtained from a human donor with non-small cell lung cancer whose response to radiotherapy plus ipilimumab could not be evaluated. Here the sequenced sample was peripheral blood, taken from a patient treated with radiotherapy plus ipilimumab. In nucleotides, the CDR3 is TGTGCCATCAGTGATCCACAACCGGGACAGGAACATGTCTCTGGAAACACCATATATTTT. Protein: CAISDPQPGQEHVSGNTIYF.